This TCR beta chain was observed in a study of beta chain features in type 1 diabetes. Looked up from germline, CDR1 is MDHEN and CDR2 is SYDVKM. The ends were cut back, 8 bases at V and 8 bases at J, with 10 bases in the middle. The CDR3 consists of 11 residues. The study reverse transcribed the entire isolated RNA, so it sequenced expressed TCRB transcripts. Repertoires were generated with immunoSEQ multiplex PCR, while TCRdb's copy carries only in-frame clones and drops some. Of 200,000 to 250,000 clones listed, about 30% are singletons. Notes on the study in general: Within each of all four CD4+ subsets, Type 1 diabetes patients had TCRB CDR3s that were moderately but significantly shorter. Patients' naive, central memory and Treg TCRB repertoires seemed closer to one another than those of healthy donors.

Of note for this clone: The antigen is undetermined.

This chain links TRBV28 with TRBJ2-1; D possibly corresponds to TRBD1 (6 bases). The source material was central memory CD4+ T cells from blood. The TCR originated in a man younger than 40 in good health. The CDR3 DNA follows: TGTGCCAGCTCAGGGGTCTATGAGCAGTTCTTC. Translating it yields CASSGVYEQFF. The complete variable domain, with remaining parts taken from reference TRBV28 and TRBJ2-1, reads DVKVTQSSRYLVKRTGEKVFLECVQDMDHENMFWYRQDPGLGLRLIYFSYDVKMKEKGDIPEGYSVSREKKERFSLILESASTNQTSMYLCASSGVYEQFFGPGTRLTVL.